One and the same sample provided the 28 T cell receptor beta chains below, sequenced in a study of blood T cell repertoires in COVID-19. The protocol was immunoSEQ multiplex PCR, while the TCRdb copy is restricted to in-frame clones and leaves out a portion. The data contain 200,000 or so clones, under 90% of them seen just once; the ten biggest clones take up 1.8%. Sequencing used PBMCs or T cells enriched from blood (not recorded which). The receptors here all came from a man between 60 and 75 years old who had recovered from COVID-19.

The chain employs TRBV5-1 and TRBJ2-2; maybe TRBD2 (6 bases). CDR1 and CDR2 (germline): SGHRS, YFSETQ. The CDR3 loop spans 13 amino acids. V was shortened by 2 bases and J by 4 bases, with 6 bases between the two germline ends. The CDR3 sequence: CASSFGGTGELFF. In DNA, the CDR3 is TGCGCCAGCAGCTTCGGGGGCACCGGGGAGCTGTTTTTT.

The CDR3 spells CASSQGPGEVGGYTF. Here the CDR3 DNA reads TGCGCCAGCAGCCAAGGACCGGGGGAAGTTGGTGGCTACACCTTC. J is TRBJ1-2 and V is TRBV4-3; D is perhaps TRBD1 (5 bases). CDR1 is LGHNA, CDR2 YSLEER, per germline. V was shortened by 1 base and J by 7 bases, with 16 bases between the two germline ends. The CDR3 runs to 15 residues.

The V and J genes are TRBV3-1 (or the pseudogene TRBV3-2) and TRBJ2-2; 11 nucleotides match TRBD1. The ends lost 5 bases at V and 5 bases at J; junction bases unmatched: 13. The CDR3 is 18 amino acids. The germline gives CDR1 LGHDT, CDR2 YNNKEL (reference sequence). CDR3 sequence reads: CASSATWTGGGGTGELFF. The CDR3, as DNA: TGTGCCAGCAGCGCGACCTGGACAGGGGGCGGTGGGACCGGGGAGCTGTTTTTT.

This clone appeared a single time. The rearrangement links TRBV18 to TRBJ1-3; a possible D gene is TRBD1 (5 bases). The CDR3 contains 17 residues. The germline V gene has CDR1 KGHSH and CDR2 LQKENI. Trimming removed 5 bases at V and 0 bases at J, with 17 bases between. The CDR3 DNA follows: TGTGCCAGCTCAAAATCCCGGCAGGGTAACTCTGGAAACACCATATATTTT. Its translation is CASSKSRQGNSGNTIYF.

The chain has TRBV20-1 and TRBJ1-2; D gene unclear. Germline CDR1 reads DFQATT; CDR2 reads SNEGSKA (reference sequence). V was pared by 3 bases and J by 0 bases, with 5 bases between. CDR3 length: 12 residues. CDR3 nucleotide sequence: TGCAGTGCTAGTCGTCCTAACTATGGCTACACCTTC. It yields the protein CSASRPNYGYTF.

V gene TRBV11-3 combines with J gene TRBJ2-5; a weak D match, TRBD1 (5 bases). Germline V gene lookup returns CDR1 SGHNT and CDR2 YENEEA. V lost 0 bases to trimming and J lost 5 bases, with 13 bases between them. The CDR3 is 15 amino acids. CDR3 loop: CASSLEDTRLETQYF. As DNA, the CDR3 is TGTGCCAGCAGCTTAGAGGACACCAGGCTCGAGACCCAGTACTTC.

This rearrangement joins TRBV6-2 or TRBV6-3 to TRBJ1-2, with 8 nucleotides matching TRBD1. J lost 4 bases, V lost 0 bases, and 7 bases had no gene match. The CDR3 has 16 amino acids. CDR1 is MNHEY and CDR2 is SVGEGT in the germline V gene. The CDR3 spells CASSYSMTGEAYGYTF. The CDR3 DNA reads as TGTGCCAGCAGTTACTCGATGACAGGGGAGGCCTATGGCTACACCTTC.

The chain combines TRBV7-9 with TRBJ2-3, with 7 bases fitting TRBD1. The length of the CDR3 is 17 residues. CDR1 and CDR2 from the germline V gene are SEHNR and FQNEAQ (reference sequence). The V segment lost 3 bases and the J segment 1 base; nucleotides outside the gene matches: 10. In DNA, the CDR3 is TGTGCCAGCAGCTTCAAAACAGGGGCCTCACGCACAGATACGCAGTATTTT. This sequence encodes CASSFKTGASRTDTQYF.

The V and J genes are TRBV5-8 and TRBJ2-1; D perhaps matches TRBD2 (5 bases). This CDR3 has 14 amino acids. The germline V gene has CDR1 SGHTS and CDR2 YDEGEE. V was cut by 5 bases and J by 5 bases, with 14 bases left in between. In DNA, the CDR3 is TGTGCCAGCAGAGCGGCCAGACGGGACAATGAGCAGTTCTTC. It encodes CASRAARRDNEQFF.

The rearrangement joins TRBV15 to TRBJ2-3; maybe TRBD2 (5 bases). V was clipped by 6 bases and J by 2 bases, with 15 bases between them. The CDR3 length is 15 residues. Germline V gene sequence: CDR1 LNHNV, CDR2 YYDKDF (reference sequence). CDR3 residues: CATSSHRGLTDTQYF. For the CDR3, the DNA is TGTGCCACCAGTTCTCATCGGGGTCTCACAGATACGCAGTATTTT. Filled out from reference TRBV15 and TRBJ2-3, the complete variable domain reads DAMVIQNPRYQVTQFGKPVTLSCSQTLNHNVMYWYQQKSSQAPKLLFHYYDKDFNNEADTPDNFQSRRPNTSFCFLDIRSPGLGDTAMYLCATSSHRGLTDTQYFGPGTRLTVL.

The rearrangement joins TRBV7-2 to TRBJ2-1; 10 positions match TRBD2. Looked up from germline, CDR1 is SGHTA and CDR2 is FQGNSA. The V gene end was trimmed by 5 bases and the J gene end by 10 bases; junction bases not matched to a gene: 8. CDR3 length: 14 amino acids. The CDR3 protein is CASSKAGGVWEQFF. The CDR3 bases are TGTGCCAGCAGCAAAGCGGGGGGGGTTTGGGAGCAGTTCTTC.

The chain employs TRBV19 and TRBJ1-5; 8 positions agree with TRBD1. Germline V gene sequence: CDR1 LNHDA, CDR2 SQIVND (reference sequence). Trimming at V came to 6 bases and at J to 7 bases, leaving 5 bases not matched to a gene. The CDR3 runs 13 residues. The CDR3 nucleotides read TGTGCCAGTAGCGGACAGGGTGAACAGCCCCAGCATTTT. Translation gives CASSGQGEQPQHF.

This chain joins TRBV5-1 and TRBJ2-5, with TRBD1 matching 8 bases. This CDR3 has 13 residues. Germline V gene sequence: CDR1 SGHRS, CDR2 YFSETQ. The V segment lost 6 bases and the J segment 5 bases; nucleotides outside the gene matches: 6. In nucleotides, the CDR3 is TGCGCCAGCACCGACAGGGGCGGGGAGACCCAGTACTTC. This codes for CASTDRGGETQYF.

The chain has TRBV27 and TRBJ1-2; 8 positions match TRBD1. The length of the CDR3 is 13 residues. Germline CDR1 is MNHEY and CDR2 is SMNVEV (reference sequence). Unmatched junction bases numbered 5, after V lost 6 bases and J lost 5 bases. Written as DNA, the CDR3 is TGTGCCAGCAGACAGACAGGGGCGTATGGCTACACCTTC. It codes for CASRQTGAYGYTF.

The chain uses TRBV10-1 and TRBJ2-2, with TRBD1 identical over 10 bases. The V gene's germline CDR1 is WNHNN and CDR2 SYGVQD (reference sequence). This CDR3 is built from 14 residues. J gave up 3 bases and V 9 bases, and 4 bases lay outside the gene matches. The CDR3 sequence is CARGQGSHTGELFF. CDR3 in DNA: TGCGCCAGGGGACAGGGGTCCCACACCGGGGAGCTGTTTTTT.

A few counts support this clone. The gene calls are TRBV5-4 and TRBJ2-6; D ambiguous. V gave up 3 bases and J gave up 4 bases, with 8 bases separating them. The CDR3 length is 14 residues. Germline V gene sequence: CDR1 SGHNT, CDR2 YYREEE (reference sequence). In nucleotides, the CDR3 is TGTGCCAGCAGCTCGAGTGTCGGGGCCAACGTCCTGACTTTC. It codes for CASSSSVGANVLTF.

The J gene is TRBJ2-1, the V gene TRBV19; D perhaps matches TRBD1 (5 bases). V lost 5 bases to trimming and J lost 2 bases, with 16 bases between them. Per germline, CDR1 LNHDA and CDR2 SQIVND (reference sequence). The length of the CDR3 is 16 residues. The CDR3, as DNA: TGTGCCAGTAGTCCCACTCCCCAGGGTGCCTACAATGAGCAGTTCTTC. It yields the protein CASSPTPQGAYNEQFF.

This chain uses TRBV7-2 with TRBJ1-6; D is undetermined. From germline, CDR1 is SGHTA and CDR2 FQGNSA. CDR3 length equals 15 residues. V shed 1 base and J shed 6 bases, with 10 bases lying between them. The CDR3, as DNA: TGTGCCAGCAGCTTAGTGGCAGGAACTAATTCACCCCTCCACTTT. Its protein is CASSLVAGTNSPLHF. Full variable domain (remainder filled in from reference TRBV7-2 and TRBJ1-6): GAGVSQSPSNKVTEKGKDVELRCDPISGHTALYWYRQSLGQGLEFLIYFQGNSAPDKSGLPSDRFSAERTGGSVSTLTIQRTQQEDSAVYLCASSLVAGTNSPLHFGNGTRLTVT.

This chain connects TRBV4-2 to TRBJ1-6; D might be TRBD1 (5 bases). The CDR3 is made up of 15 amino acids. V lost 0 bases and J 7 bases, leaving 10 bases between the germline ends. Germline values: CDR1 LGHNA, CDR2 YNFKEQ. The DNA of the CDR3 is TGTGCCAGCAGCCAAGACAGGGCAAAAAATTCACCCCTCCACTTT. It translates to CASSQDRAKNSPLHF.

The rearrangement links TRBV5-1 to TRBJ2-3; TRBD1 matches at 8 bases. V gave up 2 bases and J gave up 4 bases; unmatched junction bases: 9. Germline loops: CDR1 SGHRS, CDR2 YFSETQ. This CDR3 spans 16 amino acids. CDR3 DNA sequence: TGCGCCAGCAGCTTATCCGGGACAGGTCGGCCAGATACGCAGTATTTT. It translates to CASSLSGTGRPDTQYF.

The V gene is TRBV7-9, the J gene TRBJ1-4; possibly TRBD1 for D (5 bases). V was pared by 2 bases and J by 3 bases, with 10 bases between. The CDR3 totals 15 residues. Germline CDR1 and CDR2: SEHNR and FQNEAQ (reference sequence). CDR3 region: CASSLSGGSNEKLFF. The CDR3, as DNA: TGTGCCAGCAGCTTATCTGGGGGGTCTAATGAAAAACTGTTTTTT. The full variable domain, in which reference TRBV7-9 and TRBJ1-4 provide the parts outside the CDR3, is DTGVSQNPRHKITKRGQNVTFRCDPISEHNRLYWYRQTLGQGPEFLTYFQNEAQLEKSRLLSDRFSAERPKGSFSTLEIQRTEQGDSAMYLCASSLSGGSNEKLFFGSGTQLSVL.

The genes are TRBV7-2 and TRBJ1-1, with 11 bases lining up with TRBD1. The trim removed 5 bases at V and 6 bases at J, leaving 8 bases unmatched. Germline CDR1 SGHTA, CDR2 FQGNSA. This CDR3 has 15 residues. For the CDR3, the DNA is TGTGCCAGCAGCGTCTTCGGACAGGGGGCCTCTGAAGCTTTCTTT. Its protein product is CASSVFGQGASEAFF. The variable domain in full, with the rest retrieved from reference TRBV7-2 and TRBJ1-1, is GAGVSQSPSNKVTEKGKDVELRCDPISGHTALYWYRQSLGQGLEFLIYFQGNSAPDKSGLPSDRFSAERTGGSVSTLTIQRTQQEDSAVYLCASSVFGQGASEAFFGQGTRLTVV.

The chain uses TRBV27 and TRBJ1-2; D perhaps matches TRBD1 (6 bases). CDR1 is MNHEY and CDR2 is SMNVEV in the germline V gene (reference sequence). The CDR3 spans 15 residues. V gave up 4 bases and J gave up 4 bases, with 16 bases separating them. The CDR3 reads CASSYRGGRFYGYTF. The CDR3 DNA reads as TGTGCCAGCAGTTACCGGGGGGGCAGATTCTATGGCTACACCTTC.

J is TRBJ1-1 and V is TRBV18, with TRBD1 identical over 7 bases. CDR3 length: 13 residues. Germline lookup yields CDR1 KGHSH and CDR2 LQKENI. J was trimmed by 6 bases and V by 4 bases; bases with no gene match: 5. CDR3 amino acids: CASSRGGGSEAFF. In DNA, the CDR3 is TGTGCCAGCTCACGAGGAGGGGGCTCTGAAGCTTTCTTT.

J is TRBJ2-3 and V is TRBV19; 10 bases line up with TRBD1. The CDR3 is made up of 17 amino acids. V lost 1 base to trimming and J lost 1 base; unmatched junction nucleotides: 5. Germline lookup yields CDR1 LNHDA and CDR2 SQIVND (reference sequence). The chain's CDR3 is CASSIGTGGFRTDTQYF. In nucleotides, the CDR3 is TGTGCCAGTAGTATAGGGACAGGGGGTTTCCGCACAGATACGCAGTATTTT.

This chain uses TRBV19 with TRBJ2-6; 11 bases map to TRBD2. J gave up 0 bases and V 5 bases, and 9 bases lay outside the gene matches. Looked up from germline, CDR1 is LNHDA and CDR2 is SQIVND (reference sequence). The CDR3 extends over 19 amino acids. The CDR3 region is CASSLLAGALSSGANVLTF. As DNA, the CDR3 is TGTGCCAGTAGTTTACTAGCGGGGGCCCTGAGCTCTGGGGCCAACGTCCTGACTTTC.

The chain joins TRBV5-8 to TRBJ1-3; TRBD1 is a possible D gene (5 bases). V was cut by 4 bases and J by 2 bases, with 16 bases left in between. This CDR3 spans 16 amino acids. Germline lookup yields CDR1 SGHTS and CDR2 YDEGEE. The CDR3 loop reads CASSARGGTPGNTIYF. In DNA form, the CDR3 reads TGTGCCAGCAGCGCCCGGGGGGGGACCCCTGGAAACACCATATATTTT.

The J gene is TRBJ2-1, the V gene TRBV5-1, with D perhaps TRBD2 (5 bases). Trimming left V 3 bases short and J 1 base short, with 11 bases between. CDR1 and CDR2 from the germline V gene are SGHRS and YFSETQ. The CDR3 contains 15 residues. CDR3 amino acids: CASSYRGQSYNEQFF. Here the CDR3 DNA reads TGCGCCAGCAGCTATCGAGGGCAGTCCTACAATGAGCAGTTCTTC. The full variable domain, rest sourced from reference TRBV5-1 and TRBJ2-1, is KAGVTQTPRYLIKTRGQQVTLSCSPISGHRSVSWYQQTPGQGLQFLFEYFSETQRNKGNFPGRFSGRQFSNSRSEMNVSTLELGDSALYLCASSYRGQSYNEQFFGPGTRLTVL.